Below, one T cell receptor beta chain is given with its context. Germline V lookup: CDR1 SGHNT, CDR2 YYREEE (reference sequence). The ends were cut back, 7 bases at V and 1 base at J, with 17 bases in the middle. CDR3 length: 16 amino acids. The data were obtained in a study of neurological immune-mediated disorders. From 15-18 subjects, every sequencing run obtained over 160 million TCR-beta sequences. TCRdb re-called the 5' RACE reads through MiXCR, storing one row per CDR3 protein. The repertoire holds fewer than 25,000 distinct CDR3 sequences, 10% to 15% seen once, with 16% in the top ten. This receptor was obtained from a woman in her forties with HTLV-1-associated myelopathy (HAM/TSP). The chain carries TRBV5-4 and TRBJ2-2, with D uncertain. The sample consisted of PBMCs. The DNA for the CDR3 is TGTGCCAGCTCCCCGAAGGCGAAGATGAACACCGGGGAGCTGTTTTTT. It is translated as CASSPKAKMNTGELFF.